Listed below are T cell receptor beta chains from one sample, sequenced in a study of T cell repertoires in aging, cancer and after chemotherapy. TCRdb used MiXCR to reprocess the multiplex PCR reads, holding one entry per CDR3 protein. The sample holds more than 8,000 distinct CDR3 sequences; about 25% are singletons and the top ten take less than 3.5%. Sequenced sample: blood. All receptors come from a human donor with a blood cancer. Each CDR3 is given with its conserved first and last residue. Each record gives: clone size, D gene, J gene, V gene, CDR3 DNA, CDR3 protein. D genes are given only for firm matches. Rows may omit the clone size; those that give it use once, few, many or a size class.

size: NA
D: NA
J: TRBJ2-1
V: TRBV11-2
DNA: TGTGCCAGCAGCTTTTTCGGAGCCGAGCAGTTCTTC
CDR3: CASSFFGAEQFF

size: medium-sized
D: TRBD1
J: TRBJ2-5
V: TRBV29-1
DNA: TGCAGCGTCGACGGGACAGCAAGACAAGAGACCCAGTACTTC
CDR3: CSVDGTARQETQYF

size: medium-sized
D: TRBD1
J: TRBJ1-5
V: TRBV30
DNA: TGTGCCTGGAGTGTACCAGGGGGCGTCAGGCATTTT
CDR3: CAWSVPGGVRHF

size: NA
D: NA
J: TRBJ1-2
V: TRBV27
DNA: TGTGCCAGCAGTTTCCCCCCATTGGCAGGGACTAACTATGGCTACACCTTC
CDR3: CASSFPPLAGTNYGYTF

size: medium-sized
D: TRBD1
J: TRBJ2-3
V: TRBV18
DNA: TGTGCCAGCTCACCGGTATCGGACAGGAGGATAGATACGCAGTATTTT
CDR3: CASSPVSDRRIDTQYF

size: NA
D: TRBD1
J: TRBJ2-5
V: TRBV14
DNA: TGTGCCAGCAGCCAAGTGACCCGGGACAGAACTCAAGAGACCCAGTACTTC
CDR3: CASSQVTRDRTQETQYF

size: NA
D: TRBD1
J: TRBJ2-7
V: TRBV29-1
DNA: TGCAGCGTCGAGGGGACAGGGGGCTACGAGCAGTACTTC
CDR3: CSVEGTGGYEQYF

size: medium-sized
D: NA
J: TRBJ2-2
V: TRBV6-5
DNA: TGTGCCAGCAGCCCCCAGGAGGACAGCCTGAGGACCGGGGAGCTGTTTTTT
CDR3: CASSPQEDSLRTGELFF

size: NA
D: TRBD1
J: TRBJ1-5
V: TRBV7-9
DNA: TGTGCCAGCAGTCGTACGGGACAGGGGAATCAGCCCCAGCATTTT
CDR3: CASSRTGQGNQPQHF

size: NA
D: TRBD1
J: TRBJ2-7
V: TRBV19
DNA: TGTGCCAGTAGTAGACCGGGACAGATCTACGAGCAGTACTTC
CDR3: CASSRPGQIYEQYF

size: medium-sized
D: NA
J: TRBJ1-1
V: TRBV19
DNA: TGTGCCAGTAGTATAAGTGTCACAGTTGAAGCTTTCTTT
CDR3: CASSISVTVEAFF

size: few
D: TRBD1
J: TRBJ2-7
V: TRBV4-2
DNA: TGTGCCAGCAGCCGGGACAGGGGTCCCTACGAGCAGTACTTC
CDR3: CASSRDRGPYEQYF

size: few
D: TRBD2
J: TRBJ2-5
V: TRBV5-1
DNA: TGCGCCAGCAGCCTGGGTCATACTAGCGGGGCGGAGACCCAGTACTTC
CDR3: CASSLGHTSGAETQYF

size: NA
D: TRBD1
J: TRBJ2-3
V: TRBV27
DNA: TGTGCCAGCAGTTTAAGCCCGACAGGGATGGGTACGCAGTATTTT
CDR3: CASSLSPTGMGTQYF

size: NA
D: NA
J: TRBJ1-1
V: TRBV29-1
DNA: TGCAGCGTTGAAGAGGGGGGCATGAACACTGAAGCTTTCTTT
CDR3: CSVEEGGMNTEAFF

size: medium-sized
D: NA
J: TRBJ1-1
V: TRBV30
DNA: TGTGCCTGGTCACGGGGAGGGATTACTGAAGCTTTCTTT
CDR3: CAWSRGGITEAFF

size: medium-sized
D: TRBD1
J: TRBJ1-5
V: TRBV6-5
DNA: TGTGCCAGCAGTGAGACAGGGGGGGGTCAGCCCCAGCATTTT
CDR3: CASSETGGGQPQHF

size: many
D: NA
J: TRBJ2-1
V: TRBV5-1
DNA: TGCGCCAGCAGCTTGATTGGGACGACCTACAATGAGCAGTTCTTC
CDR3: CASSLIGTTYNEQFF

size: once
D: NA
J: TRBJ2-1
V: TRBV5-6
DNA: TGTGCCAGCAGCTTGGGTCGGGGGAGCTCCTACAATGAGCAGTTCTTC
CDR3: CASSLGRGSSYNEQFF

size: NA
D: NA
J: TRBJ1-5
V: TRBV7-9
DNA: TGTGACAGCAGCTTATCAGGGAATAGCAATCAGCCCCAGCATTTT
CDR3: CDSSLSGNSNQPQHF

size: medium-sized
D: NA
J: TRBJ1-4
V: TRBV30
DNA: TGTGCCTGGAGTGTACTTATCGGAAGAGGGAATGAAAAACTGTTTTTT
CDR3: CAWSVLIGRGNEKLFF

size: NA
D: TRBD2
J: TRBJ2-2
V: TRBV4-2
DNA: TGTGCCAGCAGCCCTCAAAGCGGGAGGGATACTTCCGGGGAGCTGTTTTTT
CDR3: CASSPQSGRDTSGELFF

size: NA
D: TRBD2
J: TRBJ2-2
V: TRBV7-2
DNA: TGTGCCAGCAGCCATTGGATTCTTAGCGGGGGCTCTAACACCGGGGAGCTGTTTTTT
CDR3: CASSHWILSGGSNTGELFF

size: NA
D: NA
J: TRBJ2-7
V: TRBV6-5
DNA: TGCGCCACCTCGCCCGGACAGAGGGACTACGAGCAGTACTTC
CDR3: CATSPGQRDYEQYF

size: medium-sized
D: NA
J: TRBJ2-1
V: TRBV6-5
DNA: TGTGCCAGCAGTTACGGGGGGGCCTGGCAGCAGTTCTTC
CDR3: CASSYGGAWQQFF

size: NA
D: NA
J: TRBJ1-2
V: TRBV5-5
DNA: TGCGCCAGCAGCCAAGATCCGGGGGGAGGCTACACCTTC
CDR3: CASSQDPGGGYTF

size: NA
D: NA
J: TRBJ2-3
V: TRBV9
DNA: TGTGCCAGCAGCGTAGCGGGCCAGGGGACAGATACGCAGTATTTT
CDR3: CASSVAGQGTDTQYF

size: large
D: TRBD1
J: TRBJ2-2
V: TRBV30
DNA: TGTGCCTGGAGGCCCGGGACAGGGACTATCGGGGAGCTGTTTTTT
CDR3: CAWRPGTGTIGELFF

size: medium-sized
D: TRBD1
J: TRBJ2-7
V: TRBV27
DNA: TGTGCCAGCAGTTTAAGACAGGGTATATCCTACGAGCAGTACTTC
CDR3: CASSLRQGISYEQYF

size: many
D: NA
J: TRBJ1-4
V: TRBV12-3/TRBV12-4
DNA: TGTGCCAGCAGTTTTCGGCAGCCTATGAGGGGAGAAAAACTGTTTTTT
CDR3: CASSFRQPMRGEKLFF

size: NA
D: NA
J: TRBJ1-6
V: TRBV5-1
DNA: TGCGCCAGCAGCTTGGTAGGGCAGATCTCCTATAATTCACCCCTCCACTTT
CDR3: CASSLVGQISYNSPLHF

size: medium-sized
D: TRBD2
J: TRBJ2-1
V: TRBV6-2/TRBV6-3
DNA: TGTGCCAGCAGGCGGGGACTAGCGGATTACAATGAGCAGTTCTTC
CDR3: CASRRGLADYNEQFF

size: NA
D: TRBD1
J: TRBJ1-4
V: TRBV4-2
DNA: TGTGCCAGCAGCCAAGAAGAGGGGACAGGGGGCGGAAAACTGTTTTTT
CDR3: CASSQEEGTGGGKLFF

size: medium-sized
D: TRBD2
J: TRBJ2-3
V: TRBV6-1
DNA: TGTGCCAGCAGCTCTAGCGGGGGGACAGATACGCAGTATTTT
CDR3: CASSSSGGTDTQYF

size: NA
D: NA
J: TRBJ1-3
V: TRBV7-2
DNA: TGTGCCAGCAGCCCCAAGCGAAACACCATATATTTT
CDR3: CASSPKRNTIYF

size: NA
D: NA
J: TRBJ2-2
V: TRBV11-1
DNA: TGTGCCAGCAGCTTACGGGTGGGGGGACCGGACACCGGGGAGCTGTTTTTT
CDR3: CASSLRVGGPDTGELFF

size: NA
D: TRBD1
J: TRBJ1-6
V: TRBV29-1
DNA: TGCAGCGCCGGGACAGGGGGCTTTTCACCCCTCCACTTT
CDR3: CSAGTGGFSPLHF

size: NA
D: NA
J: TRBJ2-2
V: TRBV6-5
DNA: TGTGCCAGCAGTTACTCGCTAGGAGGCACCGGGGAGCTGTTTTTT
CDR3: CASSYSLGGTGELFF

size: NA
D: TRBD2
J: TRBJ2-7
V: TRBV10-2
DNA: TGCGCCAGCCGTAGCGGGAACTCCTACGAGCAGTACTTC
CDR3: CASRSGNSYEQYF

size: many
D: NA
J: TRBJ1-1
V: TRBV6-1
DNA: TGTGCCAGCAGTCCCGTCCCCCAGGCTTTCTTT
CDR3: CASSPVPQAFF

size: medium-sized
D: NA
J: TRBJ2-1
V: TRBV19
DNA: TGTGCCAGTACCCGGGGCTCTTCCTACAATGAGCAGTTCTTC
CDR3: CASTRGSSYNEQFF

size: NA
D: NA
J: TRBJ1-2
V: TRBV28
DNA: TGTGCCAGCAGTTGGGGGGGCGCGAGGGGCTACACCTTC
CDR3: CASSWGGARGYTF

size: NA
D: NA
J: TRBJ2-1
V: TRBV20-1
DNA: NA
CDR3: CSASRDGPSSGANVLTFGAWQQFF

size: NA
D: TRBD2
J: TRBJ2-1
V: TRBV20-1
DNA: TGCAGTGCTAGAGGGACTAGCGGGAGACTGAGGAATGAGCAGTTCTTC
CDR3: CSARGTSGRLRNEQFF

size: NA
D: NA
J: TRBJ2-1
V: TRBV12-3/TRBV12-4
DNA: TGTGCTAGTGGTTTGGCCCCTCGGGGGGTCCTGACAGGGAACTCGCACAATGAGCAGTTCTTC
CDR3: CASGLAPRGVLTGNSHNEQFF